The sequence of this T cell receptor (beta chain) was determined in a study of blood T cell repertoires in COVID-19. A few counts support this clone. V shed 4 bases and J 6 bases; nucleotides not matched to a gene: 2. The germline V gene has CDR1 SQVTM and CDR2 ANQGSEA. The CDR3 runs to 12 residues. TCRdb's table, derived via immunoSEQ multiplex PCR, lists solely in-frame clones and lacks some. The table has 70,000 to 90,000 clones, about 80% seen once; the top ten hold roughly 12%. This chain uses TRBV29-1 with TRBJ1-1; 10 positions agree with TRBD1. The source of this sequence is a human donor in a cohort sampled during active COVID-19. Sequenced: peripheral blood. The CDR3: CSVGGQGAEAFF. The CDR3 bases are TGCAGCGTTGGAGGACAGGGGGCTGAAGCTTTCTTT. The entire variable domain, with the rest obtained from reference TRBV29-1 and TRBJ1-1, is as follows: SAVISQKPSRDICQRGTSLTIQCQVDSQVTMMFWYRQQPGQSLTLIATANQGSEATYESGFVIDKFPISRPNLTFSTLTVSNMSPEDSSIYLCSVGGQGAEAFFGQGTRLTVV.